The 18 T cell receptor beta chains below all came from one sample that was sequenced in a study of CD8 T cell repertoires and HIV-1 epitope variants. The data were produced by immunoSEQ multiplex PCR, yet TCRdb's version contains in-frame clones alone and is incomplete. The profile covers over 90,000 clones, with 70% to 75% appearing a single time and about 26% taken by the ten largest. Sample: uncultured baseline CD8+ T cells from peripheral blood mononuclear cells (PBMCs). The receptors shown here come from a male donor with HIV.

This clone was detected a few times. The CDR3 sequence: CASSPGESSTGELFF. For the CDR3, the DNA is TGTGCCAGCTCACCGGGGGAGTCGAGCACCGGGGAGCTGTTTTTT. The chain couples TRBV18 to TRBJ2-2, with D possibly called TRBD1 or TRBD2 (5 bases each). V gave up 3 bases and J gave up 4 bases, with 12 bases separating them. The CDR3 consists of 15 residues. Germline CDR1 reads KGHSH; CDR2 reads LQKENI.

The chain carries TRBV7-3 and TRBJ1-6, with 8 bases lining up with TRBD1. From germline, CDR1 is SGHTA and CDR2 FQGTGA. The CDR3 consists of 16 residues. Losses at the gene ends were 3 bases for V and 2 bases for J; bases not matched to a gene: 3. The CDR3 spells CASSLTGQAYNSPLHF. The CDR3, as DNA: TGTGCCAGCAGCTTGACGGGACAGGCCTATAATTCACCCCTCCACTTT.

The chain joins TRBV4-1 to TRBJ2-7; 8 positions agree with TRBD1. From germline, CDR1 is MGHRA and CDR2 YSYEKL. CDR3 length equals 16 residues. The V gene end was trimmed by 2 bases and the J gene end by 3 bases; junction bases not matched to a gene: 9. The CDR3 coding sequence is TGCGCCAGCAGCCAACGCTCGGACAGGGACATCTACGAGCAGTACTTC. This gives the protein CASSQRSDRDIYEQYF.

The CDR3 protein is CASSLGGPGEAFF. CDR3 coding DNA: TGTGCCAGCAGCTTAGGGGGACCGGGTGAAGCTTTCTTT. The chain uses TRBV5-6 and TRBJ1-1; a weak D match, TRBD1 (6 bases). Germline loops: CDR1 SGHDT, CDR2 YYEEEE. The V gene lost 2 bases and the J gene lost 7 bases, with 12 bases spanning the gap. The CDR3 has 13 amino acids. Combining the CDR3 with reference TRBV5-6 and TRBJ1-1 gives the whole variable domain DAGVTQSPTHLIKTRGQQVTLRCSPKSGHDTVSWYQQALGQGPQFIFQYYEEEERQRGNFPDRFSGHQFPNYSSELNVNALLLGDSALYLCASSLGGPGEAFFGQGTRLTVV.

CDR3 region: CASRGILGNSPLHF. The CDR3 bases are TGTGCCAGCAGAGGGATTTTGGGTAATTCACCCCTCCACTTT. The rearrangement links TRBV7-2 to TRBJ1-6; D ambiguous. The V gene lost 6 bases and the J gene lost 6 bases, with 12 bases spanning the gap. Germline lookup yields CDR1 SGHTA and CDR2 FQGNSA. The CDR3 runs 14 residues.

The CDR3 DNA reads as TGTGCCAGCACTGTAGGGACAGGGTTTGACGAGCAGTACTTC. It encodes CASTVGTGFDEQYF. This rearrangement joins TRBV6-1 to TRBJ2-5; 9 nucleotides match TRBD1. The DNA matches TRBJ2-7 better at its end, which makes the J call doubtful. The V gene's germline CDR1 is MNHNS and CDR2 SASEGT. This CDR3 spans 14 amino acids.

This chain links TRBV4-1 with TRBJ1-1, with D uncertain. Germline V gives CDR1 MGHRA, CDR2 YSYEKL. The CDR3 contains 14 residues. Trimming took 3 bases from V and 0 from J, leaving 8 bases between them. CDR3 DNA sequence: TGCGCCAGCAGCCAGACGTGGCTGAACACTGAAGCTTTCTTT. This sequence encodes CASSQTWLNTEAFF.

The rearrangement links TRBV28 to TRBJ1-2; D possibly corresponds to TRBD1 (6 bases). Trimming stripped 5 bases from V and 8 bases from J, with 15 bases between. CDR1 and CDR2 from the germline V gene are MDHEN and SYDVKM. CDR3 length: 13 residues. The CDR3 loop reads CASSPNTGLGYTF. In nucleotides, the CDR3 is TGTGCCAGCAGTCCGAACACAGGGCTCGGCTACACCTTC.

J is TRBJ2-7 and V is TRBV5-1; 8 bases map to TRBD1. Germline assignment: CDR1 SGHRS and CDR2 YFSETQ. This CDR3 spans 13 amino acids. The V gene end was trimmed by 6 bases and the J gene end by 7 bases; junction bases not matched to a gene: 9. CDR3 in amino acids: CASNGQGAGEQYF. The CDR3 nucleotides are TGCGCCAGCAATGGGCAGGGGGCAGGGGAGCAGTACTTC.

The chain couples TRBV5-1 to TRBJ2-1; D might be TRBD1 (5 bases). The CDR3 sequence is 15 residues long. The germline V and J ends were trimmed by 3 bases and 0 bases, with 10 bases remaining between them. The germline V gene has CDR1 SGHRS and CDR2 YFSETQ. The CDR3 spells CASSSTVSSYNEQFF. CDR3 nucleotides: TGCGCCAGCAGCTCGACAGTGAGCTCCTACAATGAGCAGTTCTTC.

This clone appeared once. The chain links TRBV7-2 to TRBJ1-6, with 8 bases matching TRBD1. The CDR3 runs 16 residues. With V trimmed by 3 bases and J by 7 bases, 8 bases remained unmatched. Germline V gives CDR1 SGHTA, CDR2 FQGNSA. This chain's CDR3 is CASSFSGGRRNSPLHF. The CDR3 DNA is TGTGCCAGCAGCTTTTCAGGGGGCAGGAGGAATTCACCCCTCCACTTT.

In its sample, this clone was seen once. The CDR3 protein is CASRGQGVTDTQYF. CDR3 coding DNA: TGTGCCAGCCGGGGACAGGGGGTCACAGATACGCAGTATTTT. This rearrangement joins TRBV6-5 to TRBJ2-3; 11 positions match TRBD1. The J segment lost 2 bases and the V segment lost 8 bases, leaving 3 bases of the junction unmatched. Germline V gene data show CDR1 as MNHEY and CDR2 as SVGAGI. The CDR3 runs to 14 residues.

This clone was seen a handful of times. The CDR3 spells CASNPGIRDFF. CDR3 nucleotides: TGTGCCAGCAACCCGGGAATTCGCGATTTCTTT. This chain links TRBV2 with TRBJ1-1; D gene unclear. There are 11 residues in the CDR3. Deletions cut 7 bases from V and 13 bases from J, with 16 bases between. CDR1 and CDR2 (germline): SNHLY, FYNNEI.

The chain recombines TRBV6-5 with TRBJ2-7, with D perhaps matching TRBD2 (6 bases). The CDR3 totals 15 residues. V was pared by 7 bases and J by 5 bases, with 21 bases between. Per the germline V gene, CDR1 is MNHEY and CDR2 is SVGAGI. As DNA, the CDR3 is TGTGCCAGCACCCTGGTGGGGAGGAGAGGCCACGAGCAGTACTTC. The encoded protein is CASTLVGRRGHEQYF.

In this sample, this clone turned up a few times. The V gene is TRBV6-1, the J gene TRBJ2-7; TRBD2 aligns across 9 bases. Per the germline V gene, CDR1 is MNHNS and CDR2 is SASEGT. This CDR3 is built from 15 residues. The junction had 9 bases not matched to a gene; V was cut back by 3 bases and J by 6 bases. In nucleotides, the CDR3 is TGTGCCAGCAGTGAGCCCTATAGCGGGAGAAGCGAGCAGTACTTC. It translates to CASSEPYSGRSEQYF.

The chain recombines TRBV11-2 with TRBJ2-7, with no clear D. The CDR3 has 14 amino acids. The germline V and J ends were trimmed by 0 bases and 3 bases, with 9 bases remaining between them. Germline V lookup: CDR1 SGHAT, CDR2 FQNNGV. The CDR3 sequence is CASSLERVLYEQYF. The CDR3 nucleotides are TGTGCCAGCAGCTTAGAAAGGGTACTCTACGAGCAGTACTTC. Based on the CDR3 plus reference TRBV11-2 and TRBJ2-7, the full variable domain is EAGVAQSPRYKIIEKRQSVAFWCNPISGHATLYWYQQILGQGPKLLIQFQNNGVVDDSQLPKDRFSAERLKGVDSTLKIQPAKLEDSAVYLCASSLERVLYEQYFGPGTRLTVT.

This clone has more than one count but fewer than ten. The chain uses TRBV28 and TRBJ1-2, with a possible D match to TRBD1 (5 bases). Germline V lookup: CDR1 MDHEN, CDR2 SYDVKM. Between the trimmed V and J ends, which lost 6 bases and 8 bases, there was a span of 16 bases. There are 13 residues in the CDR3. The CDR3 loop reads CASREAGSRGYTF. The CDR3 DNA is TGTGCCAGCAGAGAGGCAGGGTCCAGGGGCTACACCTTC.

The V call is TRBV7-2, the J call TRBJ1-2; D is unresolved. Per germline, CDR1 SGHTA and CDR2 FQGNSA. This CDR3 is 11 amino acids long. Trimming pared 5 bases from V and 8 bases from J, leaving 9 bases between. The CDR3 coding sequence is TGTGCCAGCAGCCTAGAGCGGGGCTACACCTTC. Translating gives CASSLERGYTF.